The 4 T cell receptor beta chains below come from one sample, sequenced in a study of cytomegalovirus exposure and HLA in healthy donors. Primers included in the PCR were 60 Vbeta and 13 Jbeta primers. Clones were sequenced by immunoSEQ multiplex PCR, and TCRdb holds only the in-frame ones, with some missing. The profile shows 150,000 to 200,000 clones, 82% of them singletons. Sequenced input: PBMCs. The receptors were gathered from a woman in her forties or fifties in good health and CMV-seronegative.

The J gene is TRBJ1-1, the V gene TRBV7-6; D perhaps matches TRBD1 (5 bases). Germline-derived CDR1 and CDR2 are SGHVS and FNYEAQ. With 4 bases removed from V and 0 bases from J, the gap between germline ends came to 9 bases. This CDR3 comprises 14 residues. CDR3 DNA sequence: TGTGCCAGCAGCTCCCGGGGGGTGAACACTGAAGCTTTCTTT. The encoded protein is CASSSRGVNTEAFF. Complete variable domain (other parts from reference TRBV7-6 and TRBJ1-1): GAGVSQSPRYKVTKRGQDVALRCDPISGHVSLYWYRQALGQGPEFLTYFNYEAQQDKSGLPNDRFSAERPEGSISTLTIQRTEQRDSAMYRCASSSRGVNTEAFFGQGTRLTVV.

The V call is TRBV28, the J call TRBJ1-5; no clear D gene. V lost 4 bases and J 1 base, leaving 20 bases between the germline ends. This CDR3 region has 18 residues. The germline V gene encodes CDR1 MDHEN and CDR2 SYDVKM. The chain's CDR3 is CASSWAPTWVISNQPQHF. In DNA form, the CDR3 reads TGTGCCAGCAGTTGGGCCCCCACCTGGGTAATAAGCAATCAGCCCCAGCATTTT.

This rearrangement joins TRBV30 to TRBJ2-3, with TRBD1 identical over 9 bases. V was clipped by 3 bases and J by 2 bases; unmatched bases: 6. This CDR3 is built from 15 residues. CDR1 and CDR2 (germline): GTSNPN, SVGIG (reference sequence). The CDR3, as DNA: TGTGCCTGGAGCGCGACAGGGGGGCACACAGATACGCAGTATTTT. Encoded protein: CAWSATGGHTDTQYF.

J is TRBJ2-2 and V is TRBV15; 7 nucleotides align to TRBD1. The germline V gene has CDR1 LNHNV and CDR2 YYDKDF (reference sequence). J lost 2 bases, V lost 5 bases, and 2 bases had no gene match. The CDR3 covers 14 residues. The CDR3 spells CATSGDRNTGELFF. CDR3 coding DNA: TGTGCCACCAGCGGGGACAGAAACACCGGGGAGCTGTTTTTT.